Below, one T cell receptor (beta chain) is given with its context. This clonotype was counted only a few times. Its cognate antigen has yet to be identified. Base quality data are lacking; no much larger clone is found one base away. The label giving this sample's time point can be read as: second blood draw from one MS patient after hematopoietic stem cell transplantation. To demonstrate the VDJtools post-analysis software, the study profiled TCR beta repertoires from the peripheral blood of 13 young patients with multiple sclerosis. The patients with multiple sclerosis were children and adolescents between roughly 6 and 15 years of age. The sample originates from a study of post-analysis software for immune sequencing data (dated by TCRdb to between 2014 and 2016). About the investigation overall: The recorded disease courses included relapsing-remitting, secondary progressive and progressive-relapsing multiple sclerosis, and some patients had no subtype annotation. A subset of samples was prepared in parallel using single-end sample barcoding, then pooled and co-amplified after Illumina adapter ligation. The multiple sclerosis patient repertoires were compared with more than 9 previously published healthy control repertoires from donors aged about 6 to 25 years.

Library preparation employed PCR. The sequencing machine was an Illumina HiSeq 2500. To reduce PCR and sequencing biases, unique molecular identifiers were incorporated into the TCR beta cDNA libraries. Per 1 to 10 million input T cells, roughly 0.5 million cDNA molecules were obtained, such that each molecule approximated one T cell. The patient libraries were prepared and sequenced using the same protocol as the earlier healthy control dataset. Samples belonging to the same batch were prepared together, multiplexed and sequenced on a shared HiSeq lane. From the authors' description of their analysis: Raw barcoded reads were processed with MIGEC, and single-read molecular identifier groups were discarded before consensus assembly and CDR3 extraction. Clonotype tables were post-analysed with VDJtools, and diversity was normalized by down-sampling all datasets to the smallest sample size. Repertoire overlap clustering matched CDR3 amino acid but not nucleotide sequences to correct batch-related cross-sample contamination. Using fastp at Q25 and MiXCR, TCRdb reprocessed the public reads and kept productive beta chains. One record per CDR3 amino acid sequence lists the most common genes and DNA. These V and J calls are TCRdb output, not the study's own analysis. The sample table contains some 160,000 distinct CDR3 sequences; only one count was recorded for about 34% of them. The ten most abundant clones make up approximately 30% of the sample.

What the work shows at the level of the full study, not this receptor alone: Multiple sclerosis patients had significantly lower normalized Chao1 diversity than controls, a result that suggests substantial peripheral T-cell clonal expansion. The control group was slightly older than the multiple sclerosis patient group. Strong co-clustering of samples prepared in the same batch was shown by direct clustering with F measure, prompting a batch-effect correction. Significantly higher frequencies in patients than in controls were found for a handful of TRBV segments, including TRBV5-6, TRBV5-1 and TRBV20-1.

From a lookup of the germline V gene (reference sequence), CDR1 and CDR2 are LGHDT and YNNKEL. Deletion took 1 base off V and 2 bases off J, with a span of 5 bases between the germline ends. There are 13 amino acids in the CDR3, from cysteine to phenylalanine inclusive. The CDR3 DNA has 39 bases and is translated from base 1. The TCR was taken from a girl between 10 and 17 years old with multiple sclerosis. Donor details come from another sample of the same person, matched by shared clones. This chain is built from TRBV3-1 and TRBJ2-5, with no D gene named confidently. This material consisted of blood, taken after autologous hematopoietic stem cell transplantation. The CDR3 reads as follows: CASSQAAQETQYF. The nucleotide sequence is TGTGCCAGCAGCCAAGCGGCACAAGAGACCCAGTACTTC.